What follows are 17 T cell receptor beta chains derived from one specimen sequenced in a study of patients and donors after allogeneic stem cell transplantation. TCRdb analysed the RT-PCR reads with MiXCR anew, one entry per CDR3 protein. This sample carries approximately 20,000 distinct CDR3 sequences, 4.5% to 5% of them seen once, and the ten largest clones take 35% to 45%. Source material: blood, either unsorted or a sorted T cell fraction (not recorded which). Every receptor here comes from a human donor who was either an allogeneic HSCT recipient or a stem cell or donor lymphocyte infusion donor (not recorded which). It is not recorded whose cells these are; they may come from a transplant donor.

The sample holds many counts of this clonotype. The chain joins TRBV5-1 to TRBJ1-1; possibly TRBD1 for D (5 bases). CDR3 length: 15 residues. V gave up 4 bases and J gave up 1 base, with 14 bases separating them. CDR1 is SGHRS, CDR2 YFSETQ, per germline. The CDR3 protein is CASSTVRGGNTEAFF. The CDR3 coding sequence is TGCGCCAGCAGCACGGTGAGGGGTGGGAACACTGAAGCTTTCTTT.

This clonotype was counted ten times or more. This rearrangement joins TRBV2 to TRBJ1-5; TRBD1 might be the D (5 bases). This CDR3 region has 12 residues. Per the germline V gene, CDR1 is SNHLY and CDR2 is FYNNEI. Trimming took 6 bases from V and 7 from J, leaving 10 bases between them. CDR3 amino acids: CASSTGGQPQHF. CDR3 in DNA: TGTGCCAGCAGCACGGGGGGGCAGCCCCAGCATTTT.

This clonotype was recorded many times. The chain links TRBV7-9 to TRBJ2-7; D is tentatively TRBD1 or TRBD2 (5 bases each). The V gene's germline CDR1 is SEHNR and CDR2 FQNEAQ (reference sequence). This CDR3 spans 12 amino acids. V lost 5 bases, J lost 3 bases, and 8 bases lay in between. CDR3 in DNA: TGTGCCAGCAGCCGGGACGGCTACGAGCAGTACTTC. It codes for CASSRDGYEQYF.

The chain has TRBV5-8 and TRBJ2-3; 7 bases are shared with TRBD2. J gave up 9 bases and V 4 bases, and 5 bases lay outside the gene matches. Germline V lookup: CDR1 SGHTS, CDR2 YDEGEE. The CDR3 is 12 residues long. CDR3 amino acids: CASSQQGLTQYF. For the CDR3, the DNA is TGTGCCAGCAGCCAGCAGGGACTAACGCAGTATTTT.

This clonotype was seen ten or more times. The V call is TRBV9, the J call TRBJ1-1, with D maybe TRBD1 (5 bases). Germline V gene data show CDR1 as SGDLS and CDR2 as YYNGEE. The CDR3 has 14 amino acids. V lost 1 base and J 1 base, leaving 8 bases between the germline ends. The CDR3 DNA reads TGTGCCAGCAGCGTAAGGGGTGAGAACACTGAAGCTTTCTTT. Amino acids: CASSVRGENTEAFF.

This clonotype was recorded many times. The V and J genes are TRBV5-1 and TRBJ1-1; the D is unclear. Trimming stripped 0 bases from V and 0 bases from J, with 12 bases between. CDR1 is SGHRS and CDR2 is YFSETQ in the germline V gene. This CDR3 spans 16 amino acids. The CDR3 here is CASSLDRSGVNTEAFF. CDR3 nucleotides: TGCGCCAGCAGCTTGGACCGGTCTGGTGTGAACACTGAAGCTTTCTTT.

At least ten counts were recorded for this clonotype. The chain joins TRBV18 to TRBJ1-2, with D possibly matching TRBD1 (6 bases). The CDR3 covers 16 residues. V was cut by 4 bases and J by 8 bases, with 23 bases left in between. Germline-derived CDR1 and CDR2 are KGHSH and LQKENI. This chain's CDR3 is CASSLESGTTTGGYTF. The CDR3 nucleotides read TGTGCCAGCTCACTTGAGTCCGGGACAACCACGGGGGGCTACACCTTC.

The chain links TRBV6-1 to TRBJ2-7, with 8 bases matching TRBD1. Germline V gene sequence: CDR1 MNHNS, CDR2 SASEGT. The V gene end was trimmed by 6 bases and the J gene end by 3 bases; junction bases not matched to a gene: 10. The length of the CDR3 is 15 residues. CDR3 sequence: CASSRGQGALYEQYF. CDR3 in DNA: TGTGCCAGCAGCCGTGGGCAGGGGGCGCTCTACGAGCAGTACTTC.

CDR3 in amino acids: CASSNLAGLQGRPYEQYF. CDR3 bases: TGTGCCAGCTCGAACCTAGCGGGGCTGCAGGGGCGCCCCTACGAGCAGTACTTC. This chain joins TRBV18 and TRBJ2-7, with 9 positions matching TRBD2. Germline-derived CDR1 and CDR2 are KGHSH and LQKENI. V dropped 6 bases and J dropped 2; count of bases not matched to a gene: 17. The CDR3 spans 18 residues.

This clonotype was seen many times. The gene calls are TRBV7-9 and TRBJ1-1; D ambiguous. Between the trimmed V and J ends, which lost 3 bases and 3 bases, there was a span of 8 bases. Germline V gene sequence: CDR1 SEHNR, CDR2 FQNEAQ (reference sequence). The CDR3 is made up of 13 amino acids. CDR3 residues: CASSFVRDTEAFF. The CDR3 region has the DNA TGTGCCAGCAGCTTTGTGAGGGACACTGAAGCTTTCTTT.

This clonotype was seen ten or more times. The J gene is TRBJ2-5, the V gene TRBV7-9, with 7 bases lining up with TRBD2. V trimming: 2 bases; J trimming: 1 base; junction bases outside the gene matches: 4. In germline, CDR1 is SEHNR, CDR2 FQNEAQ (reference sequence). This CDR3 has 15 amino acids. CDR3 in amino acids: CASSLSPSGQETQYF. CDR3 nucleotide sequence: TGTGCCAGCAGCTTATCTCCTAGCGGCCAAGAGACCCAGTACTTC.

This clonotype was recorded many times. The chain joins TRBV7-9 to TRBJ1-1; D may be TRBD1 (5 bases). The germline V and J ends were trimmed by 2 bases and 4 bases, with 14 bases remaining between them. Looked up from germline, CDR1 is SEHNR and CDR2 is FQNEAQ (reference sequence). CDR3 size: 15 residues. CDR3 sequence reads: CASSLSRGGGTEAFF. CDR3 sequence (DNA): TGTGCCAGCAGCTTAAGCCGCGGCGGGGGCACTGAAGCTTTCTTT. The full variable domain, in which reference TRBV7-9 and TRBJ1-1 provide the parts outside the CDR3, is DTGVSQNPRHKITKRGQNVTFRCDPISEHNRLYWYRQTLGQGPEFLTYFQNEAQLEKSRLLSDRFSAERPKGSFSTLEIQRTEQGDSAMYLCASSLSRGGGTEAFFGQGTRLTVV.

The chain links TRBV24-1 to TRBJ2-6; D gene unclear. V lost 1 base and J 0 bases, leaving 15 bases between the germline ends. The CDR3 loop spans 19 amino acids. CDR1 and CDR2 (germline): KGHDR, SFDVKD. The CDR3 here is CATSDLRQVPFSGANVLTF. CDR3 nucleotide sequence: TGTGCCACCAGTGATTTACGGCAGGTGCCTTTCTCTGGGGCCAACGTCCTGACTTTC.

This clonotype was detected many times. V is TRBV28 and J is TRBJ1-5; D unresolved. CDR1 and CDR2 (germline): MDHEN, SYDVKM. V gave up 2 bases and J gave up 0 bases, with 11 bases separating them. The CDR3 is 16 residues long. The CDR3, as DNA: TGTGCCAGCAGTTTACTTGGACGGTATAGCAATCAGCCCCAGCATTTT. Residues: CASSLLGRYSNQPQHF.

This clonotype was seen ten or more times. The J gene is TRBJ1-1, the V gene TRBV7-9; D gene uncertain. V lost 0 bases to trimming and J lost 6 bases, with 8 bases between them. Per the germline V gene, CDR1 is SEHNR and CDR2 is FQNEAQ (reference sequence). CDR3 length: 13 residues. CDR3 sequence (DNA): TGTGCCAGCAGCTTAGCGGGATCTGCTGAAGCTTTCTTT. Translated, it gives CASSLAGSAEAFF.

This clonotype was seen ten or more times. The rearrangement uses TRBV6-5 and TRBJ1-2; 8 bases map to TRBD1. V lost 3 bases and J lost 7; bases outside the gene matches: 7. The CDR3 sequence is 14 residues long. Germline V CDR1 and CDR2: MNHEY, SVGAGI. Here the CDR3 DNA reads TGTGCCAGCAGTTATGGTTCCGGGACAGGTGGCTACACCTTC. It is translated as CASSYGSGTGGYTF.

This clonotype has more than one count but fewer than ten. The V gene is TRBV20-1, the J gene TRBJ2-1; 10 bases agree with TRBD2. J gave up 2 bases and V 0 bases, and 4 bases lay outside the gene matches. In germline, CDR1 is DFQATT, CDR2 SNEGSKA (reference sequence). The CDR3 is made up of 16 amino acids. CDR3: CSARDSGRTPYNEQFF. The CDR3 region has the DNA TGCAGTGCTAGAGATAGCGGGAGGACCCCCTACAATGAGCAGTTCTTC.